This TCR beta chain was recorded in a study of T cells after yellow fever vaccination. Making TCR cDNA involved 5'RACE template switching, which added UMIs and a universal primer site. TCRdb recomputed calls from the 5' RACE reads with MiXCR, one row per CDR3 protein. In the table there are 100,000 to 150,000 distinct CDR3 sequences, around 9.8% of which are singletons. This clonotype showed up just a few times. CDR3 size: 11 residues. The germline gives CDR1 SGHVS, CDR2 FQNEAQ. V was shortened by 6 bases and J by 12 bases, with 12 bases between the two germline ends. Specimen: CD8+ T cells sorted from PBMCs, collected on the day of the yellow fever booster vaccination. The chain joins TRBV7-8 to TRBJ2-1; possibly TRBD2 for D (6 bases). This clonotype originated in a young man who received the YFV17D yellow fever vaccine. The CDR3 DNA sequence: TGTGCCAGCAGGCGGGGAGTAGCGCAGTTCTTC. Protein sequence: CASRRGVAQFF.